This T cell receptor beta chain was retrieved from a study of blood T cells in healthy people across ages. Study information: Every two T cells gave about one barcoded beta molecule via template switching.

Primers used in a second PCR of roughly 6 to 11 cycles were a sample-barcoded 5' primer and a J-beta primer mix. A template-switch adaptor that had 12 random nucleotides put a tag on each cDNA molecule. TCRdb processed the 5' RACE reads anew with MiXCR; each CDR3 protein has one entry. The table lists about 1.4 million distinct CDR3 sequences, 59% of them singletons. The J segment lost 5 bases and the V segment lost 4 bases, leaving 4 bases of the junction unmatched. Germline V gives CDR1 SGHNT, CDR2 YYREEE (reference sequence). The CDR3 is 13 residues long. For this clonotype: The antigen remains unidentified.

Points from the study as a whole: In long-lived donors, naive CD4+ cell counts and diversity exceeded those of aged donors.

This TCR was sampled from a man aged 18 to 30 in good health. The V call is TRBV5-4, the J call TRBJ2-3; TRBD1 agrees at 7 bases. Sequencing was done on a sample of blood. Here the CDR3 DNA reads TGTGCCAGCAGCAATAGGGGGCGAGATACGCAGTATTTT. Its translation: CASSNRGRDTQYF.